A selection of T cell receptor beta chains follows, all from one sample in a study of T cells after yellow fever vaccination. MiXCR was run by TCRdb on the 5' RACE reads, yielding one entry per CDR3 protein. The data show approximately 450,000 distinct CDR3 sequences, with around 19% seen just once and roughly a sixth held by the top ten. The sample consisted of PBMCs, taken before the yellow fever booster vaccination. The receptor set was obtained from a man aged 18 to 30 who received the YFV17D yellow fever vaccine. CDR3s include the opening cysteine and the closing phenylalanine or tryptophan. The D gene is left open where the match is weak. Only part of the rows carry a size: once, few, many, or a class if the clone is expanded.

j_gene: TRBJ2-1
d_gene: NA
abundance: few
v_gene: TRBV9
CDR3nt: TGTGCCAGCAGCCCGACCGGGTCGCCTACCTACAATGAGCAGTTCTTC
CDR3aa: CASSPTGSPTYNEQFF

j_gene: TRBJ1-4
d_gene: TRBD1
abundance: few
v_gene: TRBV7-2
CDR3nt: TGTGCCAGCAGCCCTGACAGGGGGGATGAAAAACTGTTTTTT
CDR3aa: CASSPDRGDEKLFF

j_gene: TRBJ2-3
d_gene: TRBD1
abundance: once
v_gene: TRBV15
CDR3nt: TGTGCCACCAGCAGAGAAGACAGGGGTTACACAGATACGCAGTATTTT
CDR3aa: CATSREDRGYTDTQYF

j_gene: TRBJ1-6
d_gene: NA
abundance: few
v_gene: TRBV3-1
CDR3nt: TGTGCCAGCAGCCAAGGGGGCAGGCCGGTCCACTTT
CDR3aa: CASSQGGRPVHF

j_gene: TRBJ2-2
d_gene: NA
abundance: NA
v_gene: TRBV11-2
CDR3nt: TGTGCCAGCCGCCCTATGACAGGGAACACCGGGGAGCTGTTTTTT
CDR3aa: CASRPMTGNTGELFF

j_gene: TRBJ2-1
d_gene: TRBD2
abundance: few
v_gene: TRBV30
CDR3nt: TGTGCCTGGAGTCATAGCGGGGGTTACAATGAGCAGTTCTTC
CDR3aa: CAWSHSGGYNEQFF

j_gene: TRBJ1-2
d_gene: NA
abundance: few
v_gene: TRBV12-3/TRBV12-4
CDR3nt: TGTGCCAGCAGCCGATACGGAGACGACTATGGCTACACCTTC
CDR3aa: CASSRYGDDYGYTF

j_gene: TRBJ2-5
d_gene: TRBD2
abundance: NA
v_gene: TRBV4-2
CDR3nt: TGTGCCAGCAGCCAGGAGCTAGCGGGGAAGTACCAAGAGACCCAGTACTTC
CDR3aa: CASSQELAGKYQETQYF

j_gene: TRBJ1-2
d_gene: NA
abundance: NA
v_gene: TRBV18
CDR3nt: TGTGCCAGCTCACCCGAGGCGACGAACTATGGCTACACCTTC
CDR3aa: CASSPEATNYGYTF

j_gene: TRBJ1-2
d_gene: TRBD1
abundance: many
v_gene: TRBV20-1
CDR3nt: TGCAGTGCTAGGGCAGGGGGGGACTATGGCTACACCTTC
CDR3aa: CSARAGGDYGYTF

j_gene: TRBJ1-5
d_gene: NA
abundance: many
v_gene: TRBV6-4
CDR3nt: TGTGCCAGCAGCCTTGACAGCACTCAGCCCCAGCATTTT
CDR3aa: CASSLDSTQPQHF

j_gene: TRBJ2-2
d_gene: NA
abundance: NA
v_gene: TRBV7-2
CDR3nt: TGTGCCAGCAGCTTGGCACGTTTCCCAGGGTGGATGTTTTTT
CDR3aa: CASSLARFPGWMFF

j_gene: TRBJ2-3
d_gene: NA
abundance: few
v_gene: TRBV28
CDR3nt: TGTGCCAGCAGTTTATGGTCCGGGACACTAGATACGCAGTATTTT
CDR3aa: CASSLWSGTLDTQYF

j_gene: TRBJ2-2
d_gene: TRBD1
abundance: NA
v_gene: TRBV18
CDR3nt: TGTGCCAGCTCACCGGGACAGGGGGCGACGAACACCGGGGAGCTGTTTTTT
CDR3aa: CASSPGQGATNTGELFF

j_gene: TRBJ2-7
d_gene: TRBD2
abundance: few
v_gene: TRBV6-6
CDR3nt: TGTGCCAGCAAGAGCGGGGGGCTATACGAGCAGTACTTC
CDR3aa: CASKSGGLYEQYF

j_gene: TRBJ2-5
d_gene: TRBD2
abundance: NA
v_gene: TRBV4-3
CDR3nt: TGCGCCAGCAGCCCAAGTAGCGGGGGGCAAGAGACCCAGTACTTC
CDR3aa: CASSPSSGGQETQYF

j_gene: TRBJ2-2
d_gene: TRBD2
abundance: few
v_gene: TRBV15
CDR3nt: TGTGCCACCAGCAGGGGACTAGCGGGGGGGCAGAGCGGGGAGCTGTTTTTT
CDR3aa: CATSRGLAGGQSGELFF

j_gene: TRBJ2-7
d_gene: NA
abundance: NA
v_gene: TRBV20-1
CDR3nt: TGCAGTGCGACTCCGGGACAAGAGTACGAGCAGTACTTC
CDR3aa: CSATPGQEYEQYF

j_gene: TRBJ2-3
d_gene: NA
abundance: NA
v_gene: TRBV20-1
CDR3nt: TGCAGCCGGCATGGGAGTGGCACAGATACGCAGTATTTT
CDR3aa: CSRHGSGTDTQYF

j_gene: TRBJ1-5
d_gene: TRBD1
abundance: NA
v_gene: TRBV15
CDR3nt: TGTGCCACCAGCAGATCTGGACAGGGGGCGGCAAGACAGCCCCAGCATTTT
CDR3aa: CATSRSGQGAARQPQHF

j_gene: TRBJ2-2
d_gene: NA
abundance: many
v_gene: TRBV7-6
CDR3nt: TGTGCCAGCAGCTCCCCCGAAGACTACCCGAACACCGGGGAGCTGTTTTTT
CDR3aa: CASSSPEDYPNTGELFF

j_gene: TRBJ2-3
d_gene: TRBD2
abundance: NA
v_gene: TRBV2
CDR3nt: TGTGCCAGCAACCTAGCGGGGATTCGTAGCACAGATACGCAGTATTTT
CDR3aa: CASNLAGIRSTDTQYF

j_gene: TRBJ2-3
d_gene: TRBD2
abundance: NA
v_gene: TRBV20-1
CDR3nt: TGCAGTGCTAAACGGGGGGTCTCCACAGATACGCAGTATTTT
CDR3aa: CSAKRGVSTDTQYF

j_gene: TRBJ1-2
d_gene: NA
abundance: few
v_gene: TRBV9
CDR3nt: TGTGCCAGCAGCGTAGGGGTATCCCCTAACTATGGCTACACCTTC
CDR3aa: CASSVGVSPNYGYTF

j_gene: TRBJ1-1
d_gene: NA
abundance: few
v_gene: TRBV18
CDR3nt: TGTGCCAGCTCTGCAGTCGAGGGCGGGACCACTGAAGCTTTCTTT
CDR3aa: CASSAVEGGTTEAFF

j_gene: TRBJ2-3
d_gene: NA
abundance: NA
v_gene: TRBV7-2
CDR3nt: TGTGCCAGCAGCTTAGGGGGGTGGCGGGGCACGCAGTATTTT
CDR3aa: CASSLGGWRGTQYF

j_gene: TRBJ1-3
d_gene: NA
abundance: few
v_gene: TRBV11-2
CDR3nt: TGTGCCAGCAGCATAGCCAGATCTGGAAACACCATATATTTT
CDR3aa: CASSIARSGNTIYF

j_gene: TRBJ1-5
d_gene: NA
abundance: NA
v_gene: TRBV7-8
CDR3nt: TGTGCCAGCAGCTTAGGGGTTCGTCCGGGGGAGCCCCAGCATTTT
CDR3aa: CASSLGVRPGEPQHF

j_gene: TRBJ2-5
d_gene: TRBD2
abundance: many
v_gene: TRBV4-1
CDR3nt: TGCGCCAGCAGCCCTACCCGGACTAGCGGGGAGACCCAGTACTTC
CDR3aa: CASSPTRTSGETQYF

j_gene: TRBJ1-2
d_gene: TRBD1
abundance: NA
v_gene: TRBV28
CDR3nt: TGTGCCAGCACTCATCCGGGACAGGGAGTTGGCTACACCTTC
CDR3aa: CASTHPGQGVGYTF

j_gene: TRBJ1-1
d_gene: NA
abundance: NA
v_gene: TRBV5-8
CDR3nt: TGTGCCAGCAGCCATGGGGTGGTCACTGAAGCTTTCTTT
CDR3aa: CASSHGVVTEAFF

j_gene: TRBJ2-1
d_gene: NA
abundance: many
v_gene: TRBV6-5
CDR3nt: TGTGCCAGCAGCCAGAGCTACAATGAGCAGTTCTTC
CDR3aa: CASSQSYNEQFF

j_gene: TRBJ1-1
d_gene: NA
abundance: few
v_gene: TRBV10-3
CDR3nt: TGTGCCATCAGTGAGGGGTCGGGGACCGCGAACACTGAAGCTTTCTTT
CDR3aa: CAISEGSGTANTEAFF

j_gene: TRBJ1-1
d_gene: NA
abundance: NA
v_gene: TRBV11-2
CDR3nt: TGTGCCAGCAGCCCCACCGGGGACGGGGTGTGGGCTTTCTTT
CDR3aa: CASSPTGDGVWAFF

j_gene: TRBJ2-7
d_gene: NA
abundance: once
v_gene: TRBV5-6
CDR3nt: TGTGCCAGCAGCCGAGTAGTACGTGACTACGAGCAGTACTTC
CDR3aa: CASSRVVRDYEQYF

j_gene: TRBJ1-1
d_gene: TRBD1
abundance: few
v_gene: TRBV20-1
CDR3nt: TGCAGTGCTAGGAGGGGGACAGGGAACACTGAAGCTTTCTTT
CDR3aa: CSARRGTGNTEAFF

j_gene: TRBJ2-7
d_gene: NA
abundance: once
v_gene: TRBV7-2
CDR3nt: TGTGCCAGCAGCTTAAGCAGGGCAAAAACCTACGAGCAGTACTTC
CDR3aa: CASSLSRAKTYEQYF

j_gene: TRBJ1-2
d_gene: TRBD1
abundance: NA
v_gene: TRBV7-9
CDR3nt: TGTGCCAGCAGCCTAGACAGGGCCACTCCTAACTATGGCTACACCTTC
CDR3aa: CASSLDRATPNYGYTF

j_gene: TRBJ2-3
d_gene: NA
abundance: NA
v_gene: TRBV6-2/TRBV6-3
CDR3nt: TGTGCCAGCAGTTCTCCAGGGGCCCGCACAGATACGCAGTATTTT
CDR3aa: CASSSPGARTDTQYF

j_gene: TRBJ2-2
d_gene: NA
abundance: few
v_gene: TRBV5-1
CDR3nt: TGCGCCAGCAAAACGCAGGGAGACACCGGGGAGCTGTTTTTT
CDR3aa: CASKTQGDTGELFF

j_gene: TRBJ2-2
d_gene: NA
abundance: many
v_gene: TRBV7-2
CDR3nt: TGTGCCAGCAGCTTAGCGAACAGAAACACCGGGGAGCTGTTTTTT
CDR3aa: CASSLANRNTGELFF

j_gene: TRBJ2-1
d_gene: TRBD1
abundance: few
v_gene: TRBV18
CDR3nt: TGTGCCAGCTCACCACCGGGACAGGGTTTATTGGAGCAGTTCTTC
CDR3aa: CASSPPGQGLLEQFF

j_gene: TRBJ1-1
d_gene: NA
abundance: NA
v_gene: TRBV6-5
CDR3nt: TGTGCCAGCAGTAACCATCAACCAGGGTTGAACACTGAAGCTTTCTTT
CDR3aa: CASSNHQPGLNTEAFF

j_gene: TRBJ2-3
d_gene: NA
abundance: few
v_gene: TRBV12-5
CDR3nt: TGTGCTAGTGGTTCCGGATACAGTGCGAGAGATACGCAGTATTTT
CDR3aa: CASGSGYSARDTQYF

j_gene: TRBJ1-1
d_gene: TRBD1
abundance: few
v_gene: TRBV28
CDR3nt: TGTGCCAGCAGCCCTCTGACAGGGCCGAACACTGAAGCTTTCTTT
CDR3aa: CASSPLTGPNTEAFF

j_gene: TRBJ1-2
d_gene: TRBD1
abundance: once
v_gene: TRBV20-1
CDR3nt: TGCAGTGCTACCGGGGACAGGAATATCTATGGCTACACCTTC
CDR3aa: CSATGDRNIYGYTF

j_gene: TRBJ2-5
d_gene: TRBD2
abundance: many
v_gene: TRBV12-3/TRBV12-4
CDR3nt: TGTGCCAGCAGTTCCGGACTAGTAGAGACCCAGTACTTC
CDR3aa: CASSSGLVETQYF

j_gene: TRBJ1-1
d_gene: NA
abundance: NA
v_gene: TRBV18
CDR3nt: TGTGCCAGCTCACCGCCAAACTACATCGATGGCACTGAAGCTTTCTTT
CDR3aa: CASSPPNYIDGTEAFF

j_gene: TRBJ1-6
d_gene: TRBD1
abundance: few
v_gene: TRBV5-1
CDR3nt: TGCGCCAGCAGCTCAGGACAGGGGGTCTCCTATTCACCCCTCCACTTT
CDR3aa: CASSSGQGVSYSPLHF

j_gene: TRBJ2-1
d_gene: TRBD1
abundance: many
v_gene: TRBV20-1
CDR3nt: TGCAGTGCTATACCGGGACAGGCATACAATGAGCAGTTCTTC
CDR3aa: CSAIPGQAYNEQFF

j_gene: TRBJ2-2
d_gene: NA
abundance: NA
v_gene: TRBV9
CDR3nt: TGTGCCAGCAGCGTAGGGCACACTAACACCGGGGAGCTGTTTTTT
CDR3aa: CASSVGHTNTGELFF